These T cell receptor beta chains were read from a single sample in a study of blood T cell repertoires in COVID-19. This table comes from immunoSEQ multiplex PCR, and its TCRdb copy is limited to in-frame clones, with some not included. The data show some 130,000 clones, over 60% seen once. Sequencing input: peripheral blood. The receptors were sampled from a woman between 65 and 79 years old with acute or convalescent COVID-19. The CDR3 runs from the conserved cysteine through the conserved F or W. Each record gives: D gene, V gene, CDR3 length, clone size, J gene, CDR3 DNA, CDR3 protein. The D gene is left open where the match is weak. For some rows the clone size is stated as once, few or many, or as a class when expanded; others skip it.

d_gene: NA; v_gene: TRBV12-3/TRBV12-4; len: 12; abundance: once; j_gene: TRBJ2-3; CDR3nt: TGTGCCAGTGGACACCGCACAGATACGCAATATTTT; CDR3aa: CASGHRTDTQYF
d_gene: NA; v_gene: TRBV27; len: 16; abundance: few; j_gene: TRBJ1-3; CDR3nt: TGTGCCAGCAGTTTAGCCCCACCAGGGAATGGAAACACCATATATTTT; CDR3aa: CASSLAPPGNGNTIYF
d_gene: TRBD2; v_gene: TRBV9; len: 16; abundance: once; j_gene: TRBJ2-2; CDR3nt: TGTGCCAGCAGCGGGCTAGCGGGAGTCGAAACCGGGGAGCTGTTTTTT; CDR3aa: CASSGLAGVETGELFF
d_gene: TRBD1; v_gene: TRBV29-1; len: 13; abundance: NA; j_gene: TRBJ1-2; CDR3nt: TGCAGCGTTACGACAGGGATTGGCTATGGCTACACCTTC; CDR3aa: CSVTTGIGYGYTF
d_gene: NA; v_gene: TRBV12-3/TRBV12-4; len: 13; abundance: NA; j_gene: TRBJ1-5; CDR3nt: TGTGCCAGCAGTGGACCGGGAAATCAGCCCCAGCATTTT; CDR3aa: CASSGPGNQPQHF
d_gene: NA; v_gene: TRBV11-2; len: 14; abundance: NA; j_gene: TRBJ1-4; CDR3nt: TGTGCCAGCATCAGGCCGGGACTCGGGGAAAAACTGTTTTTT; CDR3aa: CASIRPGLGEKLFF
d_gene: TRBD1; v_gene: TRBV6-6; len: 16; abundance: NA; j_gene: TRBJ1-1; CDR3nt: TGTGCCAGCAGTTACCATATTACAGGGGGCACCCCTGAAGCTTTCTTT; CDR3aa: CASSYHITGGTPEAFF
d_gene: TRBD2; v_gene: TRBV5-1; len: 16; abundance: NA; j_gene: TRBJ2-3; CDR3nt: TGCGCCAGCAGCTTGGAGTCTAGCGGGGGGGTAGATACGCAGTATTTT; CDR3aa: CASSLESSGGVDTQYF
d_gene: TRBD1; v_gene: TRBV7-9; len: 13; abundance: few; j_gene: TRBJ2-7; CDR3nt: TGTGCCACCACCGGGACAGGGAATTACGAGCAGTACTTC; CDR3aa: CATTGTGNYEQYF
d_gene: TRBD2; v_gene: TRBV12-5; len: 16; abundance: NA; j_gene: TRBJ2-2; CDR3nt: TGTGCTAGTGGTTTGGTACCTAGCGGGAGCTCCGGGGAGCTGTTTTTT; CDR3aa: CASGLVPSGSSGELFF
d_gene: NA; v_gene: TRBV6-1; len: 16; abundance: NA; j_gene: TRBJ1-1; CDR3nt: TGTGCCAGCAGTGAAATGGGCAGGGTGAGGACCACTGAAGCTTTCTTT; CDR3aa: CASSEMGRVRTTEAFF
d_gene: TRBD1; v_gene: TRBV19; len: 15; abundance: NA; j_gene: TRBJ1-4; CDR3nt: TGTGCCAGTACAATGGGCGGACAGGTCTTTGAAAAACTGTTTTTT; CDR3aa: CASTMGGQVFEKLFF
d_gene: TRBD2; v_gene: TRBV6-1; len: 16; abundance: once; j_gene: TRBJ2-1; CDR3nt: TGTGCCAGCAGTGCCGGACTAGCGGGAGGGAGGAATGAGCAGTTCTTC; CDR3aa: CASSAGLAGGRNEQFF
d_gene: NA; v_gene: TRBV6-5; len: 12; abundance: NA; j_gene: TRBJ1-6; CDR3nt: TGTGCCAGCAGCGATAAGGGGGAACCCCTCCACTTT; CDR3aa: CASSDKGEPLHF
d_gene: NA; v_gene: TRBV28; len: 14; abundance: NA; j_gene: TRBJ2-2; CDR3nt: TGTGCCAGCGGGATAGGGGCGGACACCGGGGAGCTGTTTTTT; CDR3aa: CASGIGADTGELFF
d_gene: NA; v_gene: TRBV5-3; len: 16; abundance: once; j_gene: TRBJ1-4; CDR3nt: TGTGCCAGAAGCCCCTCCCCCCAGGGCGCCAATGAAAAACTGTTTTTT; CDR3aa: CARSPSPQGANEKLFF
d_gene: NA; v_gene: TRBV11-1; len: 18; abundance: NA; j_gene: TRBJ2-5; CDR3nt: TGTGCCAGCAGCTTAGCCCCGTCAAGGTTGTCAGGCCAAGAGACCCAGTACTTC; CDR3aa: CASSLAPSRLSGQETQYF
d_gene: NA; v_gene: TRBV20-1; len: 14; abundance: NA; j_gene: TRBJ1-1; CDR3nt: TGCAGTGCTAGTTTGCGGGCTTGGGACACTGAAGCTTTCTTT; CDR3aa: CSASLRAWDTEAFF
d_gene: NA; v_gene: TRBV10-3; len: 13; abundance: once; j_gene: TRBJ1-2; CDR3nt: TGTGCCATCAGTGAGTCCCCCGACAGGGGCTACACCTTC; CDR3aa: CAISESPDRGYTF
d_gene: NA; v_gene: TRBV4-1; len: 18; abundance: NA; j_gene: TRBJ1-3; CDR3nt: TGCGCCAGCAGCCAAGGTCTTCTCCGACGGGTGTCTGGAAACACCATATATTTT; CDR3aa: CASSQGLLRRVSGNTIYF
d_gene: NA; v_gene: TRBV18; len: 16; abundance: NA; j_gene: TRBJ2-1; CDR3nt: TGTGCCAGCTCACCAGAGGGGGCGCGGGGCTACAATGAGCAGTTCTTC; CDR3aa: CASSPEGARGYNEQFF
d_gene: NA; v_gene: TRBV18; len: 13; abundance: NA; j_gene: TRBJ2-7; CDR3nt: TGTGCCAGCTCACCTGGGACACCTTACGAGCAGTACTTC; CDR3aa: CASSPGTPYEQYF
d_gene: NA; v_gene: TRBV7-9; len: 13; abundance: NA; j_gene: TRBJ2-1; CDR3nt: TGTGCCAGCAGCTTAGGGACAGAGGGTGAGCAGTTCTTC; CDR3aa: CASSLGTEGEQFF
d_gene: NA; v_gene: TRBV27; len: 15; abundance: NA; j_gene: TRBJ2-3; CDR3nt: TGTGCCAGCAGTAATTTCGGGTGGAGCACAAATACGCAGTATTTT; CDR3aa: CASSNFGWSTNTQYF
d_gene: NA; v_gene: TRBV6-5; len: 14; abundance: NA; j_gene: TRBJ2-5; CDR3nt: TGTGCCAGCAGAATAGAGACAGCAAGAGAGGCCCAGTACTTC; CDR3aa: CASRIETAREAQYF
d_gene: NA; v_gene: TRBV7-2; len: 15; abundance: NA; j_gene: TRBJ1-5; CDR3nt: TGTGCCAGCAGCCCCCGAGCAACGGGCAATCAGCCCCAGCATTTT; CDR3aa: CASSPRATGNQPQHF
d_gene: TRBD1; v_gene: TRBV15; len: 10; abundance: NA; j_gene: TRBJ1-3; CDR3nt: TGTGCCACCCAAGAGGGGGGACAGAATTTT; CDR3aa: CATQEGGQNF
d_gene: TRBD1; v_gene: TRBV28; len: 14; abundance: NA; j_gene: TRBJ1-1; CDR3nt: TGTGCCAGCAGTCAAAAACAGGGGGCTCGGGGAGCTTTCTTT; CDR3aa: CASSQKQGARGAFF
d_gene: TRBD1; v_gene: TRBV7-9; len: 14; abundance: NA; j_gene: TRBJ2-1; CDR3nt: TGTGCCAGCGACCTGGGACAGGGGGGCGATGAGCAGTTCTTC; CDR3aa: CASDLGQGGDEQFF
d_gene: NA; v_gene: TRBV7-9; len: 12; abundance: NA; j_gene: TRBJ2-5; CDR3nt: TGTGCCAGCAGCTCTCCACAGAAAACCCAGTACTTC; CDR3aa: CASSSPQKTQYF
d_gene: TRBD2; v_gene: TRBV7-2; len: 18; abundance: once; j_gene: TRBJ2-1; CDR3nt: TGTGCCAGCAGCGCAGGATTAGCGGGGGGGCGGTCCTACAATGAGCAGTTCTTC; CDR3aa: CASSAGLAGGRSYNEQFF
d_gene: NA; v_gene: TRBV5-1; len: 15; abundance: NA; j_gene: TRBJ2-2; CDR3nt: TGCGCCAGCAGCTTCCGGCGGAGCGTTACCGGGGAGCTGTTTTTT; CDR3aa: CASSFRRSVTGELFF
d_gene: NA; v_gene: TRBV7-6; len: 15; abundance: NA; j_gene: TRBJ1-1; CDR3nt: TGTGCCAGCAGCTTAGCGCCATACATGAACACTGAAGCTTTCTTT; CDR3aa: CASSLAPYMNTEAFF
d_gene: TRBD2; v_gene: TRBV7-9; len: 14; abundance: NA; j_gene: TRBJ2-1; CDR3nt: TGTGCCAGCACCGTTAGCGGGGGGGCGGGTGAGCAGTTCTTC; CDR3aa: CASTVSGGAGEQFF
d_gene: NA; v_gene: TRBV5-6; len: 17; abundance: NA; j_gene: TRBJ2-3; CDR3nt: TGTGCCAGCAGCTTGTTAATGCGACAGACTAGCACAGATACGCAGTATTTT; CDR3aa: CASSLLMRQTSTDTQYF
d_gene: TRBD2; v_gene: TRBV9; len: 15; abundance: many; j_gene: TRBJ2-3; CDR3nt: TGTGCCAGCAGCGTAAGCGGGAGGATGATGGATACGCAGTATTTT; CDR3aa: CASSVSGRMMDTQYF
d_gene: TRBD2; v_gene: TRBV5-1; len: 16; abundance: many; j_gene: TRBJ2-1; CDR3nt: TGCGCCAGCCACATTCCCCTAGCGGGAGCTGCCAATGAGCAGTTCTTC; CDR3aa: CASHIPLAGAANEQFF
d_gene: NA; v_gene: TRBV5-1; len: 16; abundance: NA; j_gene: TRBJ2-5; CDR3nt: TGCGCCAGCAGCTACGGTTTAGGTCAGAGGGTGGAGACCCAGTACTTC; CDR3aa: CASSYGLGQRVETQYF
d_gene: NA; v_gene: TRBV7-6; len: 15; abundance: once; j_gene: TRBJ2-1; CDR3nt: TGTGCCAGCAGCGCACAAGGGGGGGACTACAATGAGCAGTTCTTC; CDR3aa: CASSAQGGDYNEQFF
d_gene: NA; v_gene: TRBV2; len: 13; abundance: NA; j_gene: TRBJ1-1; CDR3nt: TGTGCCAGCAGGGGCGGACAGAACACTGAAGCTTTCTTT; CDR3aa: CASRGGQNTEAFF
d_gene: TRBD1; v_gene: TRBV15; len: 14; abundance: NA; j_gene: TRBJ1-6; CDR3nt: TGTGCCACCAGCATCGGACAGGGTCATTCACCCCTCCACTTT; CDR3aa: CATSIGQGHSPLHF
d_gene: NA; v_gene: TRBV18; len: 13; abundance: NA; j_gene: TRBJ1-4; CDR3nt: TGTGCCAGCTCACCACAGGGAGAGGAAAAACTGTTTTTT; CDR3aa: CASSPQGEEKLFF
d_gene: TRBD2; v_gene: TRBV7-8; len: 16; abundance: NA; j_gene: TRBJ2-1; CDR3nt: TGTGCCAGCAGTTTTGTTCGGGGACTAGTAGGTAATGAGCAGTTCTTC; CDR3aa: CASSFVRGLVGNEQFF
d_gene: NA; v_gene: TRBV29-1; len: 13; abundance: NA; j_gene: TRBJ2-5; CDR3nt: TGCAGCGTTGAGGTGGTGGCAGGTGACCCCCAGTACTTC; CDR3aa: CSVEVVAGDPQYF
d_gene: TRBD2; v_gene: TRBV6-2/TRBV6-3; len: 17; abundance: once; j_gene: TRBJ2-7; CDR3nt: TGTGCCAGCAGTCGTCCCGGGACTAGCGGGGGGGCCTACGAGCAGTACTTC; CDR3aa: CASSRPGTSGGAYEQYF
d_gene: NA; v_gene: TRBV3-1/TRBV3-2; len: 12; abundance: NA; j_gene: TRBJ2-7; CDR3nt: TGTGCCAGCAGCTCCAACACCTACGAGCAGTACTTC; CDR3aa: CASSSNTYEQYF
d_gene: TRBD2; v_gene: TRBV5-6; len: 15; abundance: NA; j_gene: TRBJ2-2; CDR3nt: TGTGCCAGCAGCTTGCTCGGGGAGGGCACCGGGGAGCTGTTTTTT; CDR3aa: CASSLLGEGTGELFF
d_gene: TRBD1; v_gene: TRBV9; len: 13; abundance: NA; j_gene: TRBJ2-7; CDR3nt: TGTGCCAGCAGCGTGACAGGGGGCCGCGAGCAGTACTTC; CDR3aa: CASSVTGGREQYF
d_gene: NA; v_gene: TRBV4-1; len: 17; abundance: NA; j_gene: TRBJ1-4; CDR3nt: TGCGCCAGCAGCCAAGTTCTCGCAGGGTCAACTAATGAAAAACTGTTTTTT; CDR3aa: CASSQVLAGSTNEKLFF
d_gene: NA; v_gene: TRBV7-3; len: 14; abundance: NA; j_gene: TRBJ2-7; CDR3nt: TGTGCCAGCAGCTTAATGGGAGGACCCTACGAGCAGTACTTC; CDR3aa: CASSLMGGPYEQYF
d_gene: TRBD1; v_gene: TRBV5-6; len: 15; abundance: NA; j_gene: TRBJ2-7; CDR3nt: TGTGCCAGCAGCTTTATCCCGGACAGGGCGGGGGAGCAGTACTTC; CDR3aa: CASSFIPDRAGEQYF